The 23 T cell receptor beta chains in this list originate from one sample, sequenced in a study of OX40 agonist ivuxolimab in advanced cancers. TCRdb's table, derived via immunoSEQ multiplex PCR, lists solely in-frame clones and lacks some. The table includes fewer than 70,000 clones, approximately 86% detected once. The sample here was CD4+ or CD8+ T cells sorted from blood, taken in a trial of the OX40 agonist ivuxolimab. These receptors all stem from an adult with an advanced solid tumor such as melanoma, head and neck, liver or kidney cancer.

This chain uses TRBV7-3 with TRBJ2-5; TRBD1 is a possible D gene (5 bases). The germline V gene encodes CDR1 SGHTA and CDR2 FQGTGA. Trimming took off 4 bases at V and 7 bases at J, with 13 bases between the two ends. CDR3 length equals 13 residues. This chain's CDR3 is CASSSGGRGTQYF. CDR3 nucleotides: TGTGCCAGCAGCTCGGGCGGAAGGGGGACCCAGTACTTC.

The chain links TRBV27 to TRBJ1-1; D gene uncertain. The V and J ends lost 6 bases and 1 base respectively, with 9 bases between them. The germline CDR1 and CDR2 sequences are MNHEY and SMNVEV (reference sequence). The CDR3 loop spans 13 amino acids. This CDR3 is CASSPMGNTEAFF. In nucleotides, the CDR3 is TGTGCCAGCAGCCCTATGGGGAACACTGAAGCTTTCTTT.

This clone showed up just once. CDR3 loop: CASSYVPGQEAFF. The CDR3 nucleotides are TGTGCCAGCAGTTATGTTCCGGGACAGGAGGCTTTCTTT. The chain employs TRBV6-5 and TRBJ1-1, with 8 positions matching TRBD1. Losses at the gene ends were 3 bases for V and 11 bases for J; bases not matched to a gene: 8. Looked up from germline, CDR1 is MNHEY and CDR2 is SVGAGI. The CDR3 is made up of 13 amino acids.

The rearrangement uses TRBV6-4 and TRBJ2-1; TRBD2 agrees at 10 bases. The ends lost 8 bases at V and 10 bases at J; junction bases unmatched: 11. The CDR3 length is 14 residues. Germline V CDR1 and CDR2: MRHNA, SNTAGT. Here the CDR3 DNA reads TGTGCCAGCCGGACTAGCGGCACGGGGGGGGAGCAGTTCTTC. Its translation is CASRTSGTGGEQFF.

This clone was counted a few times. The chain carries TRBV6-1 and TRBJ1-5, with TRBD1 matching 7 bases. Germline V CDR1 and CDR2: MNHNS, SASEGT. J was trimmed by 0 bases and V by 8 bases; bases with no gene match: 7. The CDR3 is 15 residues long. The CDR3 loop reads CASSRQGNSNQPQHF. The CDR3, as DNA: TGTGCCAGCTCCCGACAGGGTAATAGCAATCAGCCCCAGCATTTT.

CDR3 in amino acids: CAEGLSGGAGELFF. The CDR3 DNA is TGTGCCGAGGGCCTTAGCGGGGGGGCCGGGGAGCTGTTTTTT. The V gene is TRBV2, the J gene TRBJ2-2, with 11 bases aligning to TRBD2. The CDR3 has 14 residues. Per the germline V gene, CDR1 is SNHLY and CDR2 is FYNNEI. Losses at the gene ends were 11 bases for V and 6 bases for J; bases not matched to a gene: 8.

This chain connects TRBV19 to TRBJ1-1; no clear D gene. The germline V gene has CDR1 LNHDA and CDR2 SQIVND (reference sequence). The V end lost 8 bases, the J end lost 1 base, and 8 bases lay between the germline ends. The CDR3 contains 12 residues. CDR3 region: CASSPGNTEAFF. The CDR3 nucleotides are TGTGCCAGTTCCCCAGGGAACACTGAAGCTTTCTTT.

The V and J genes are TRBV27 and TRBJ1-1; D is ambiguous. Germline CDR1 and CDR2: MNHEY and SMNVEV (reference sequence). The CDR3 sequence is 16 residues long. V lost 4 bases to trimming and J lost 1 base, with 16 bases between them. CDR3 nucleotide sequence: TGTGCCAGCAGTTACCGAACCCTACACAAGAACACTGAAGCTTTCTTT. Its translation: CASSYRTLHKNTEAFF.

This chain uses TRBV6-1 with TRBJ2-7; D gene unclear. V lost 7 bases and J lost 5, with 12 bases in between. The germline V gene has CDR1 MNHNS and CDR2 SASEGT. This CDR3 region has 12 residues. CDR3 sequence: CASTISRDEQYF. The CDR3 DNA is TGTGCCAGCACTATATCCCGCGACGAGCAGTACTTC.

The chain links TRBV2 to TRBJ1-4; TRBD1 aligns across 8 bases. Per the germline V gene, CDR1 is SNHLY and CDR2 is FYNNEI. The junction had 15 bases not matched to a gene; V was cut back by 5 bases and J by 10 bases. CDR3 size: 16 residues. The CDR3 reads CASSPRTGYASGKLFF. The CDR3, as DNA: TGTGCCAGCAGTCCCCGGACAGGGTATGCGAGCGGAAAACTGTTTTTT.

V gene TRBV18 combines with J gene TRBJ1-1, with D perhaps matching TRBD1 (5 bases). V shed 2 bases and J shed 9 bases, with 13 bases lying between them. CDR3 length: 13 amino acids. The germline V gene encodes CDR1 KGHSH and CDR2 LQKENI. CDR3 sequence: CASSPSRQIQAFF. DNA of the CDR3: TGTGCCAGCTCACCAAGTAGACAGATCCAAGCTTTCTTT.

The chain links TRBV19 to TRBJ2-7; 12 bases map to TRBD1. This CDR3 is 15 amino acids long. In germline, CDR1 is LNHDA, CDR2 SQIVND (reference sequence). J lost 2 bases, V lost 3 bases, and 2 bases had no gene match. CDR3 nucleotide sequence: TGTGCCAGTAGTATCCGGGACAGGGGGCCCTACGAGCAGTACTTC. Translation gives CASSIRDRGPYEQYF.

This rearrangement joins TRBV5-4 to TRBJ2-4, with 7 positions matching TRBD1. V gave up 4 bases and J gave up 1 base; unmatched junction bases: 5. CDR1 is SGHNT, CDR2 YYREEE, per germline (reference sequence). There are 15 residues in the CDR3. CDR3 amino acids: CASSPTGFAKNIQYF. The CDR3 coding sequence is TGTGCCAGCAGCCCGACAGGGTTCGCCAAAAACATTCAGTACTTC.

This clone was seen only a few times. One junction end does not reproduce the germline sequence, and a read error may be involved. The sample contains more than one DNA sequence encoding this CDR3. The CDR3 protein is CASSPLQGNTEAFF. The CDR3 DNA reads TGTGCCAGCTCCCCACTCCAGGGGAACACTGAAGCTTTCTTT. This chain uses TRBV18 with TRBJ1-1; TRBD1 might be the D (5 bases). Germline values: CDR1 KGHSH, CDR2 LQKENI. The CDR3 has 14 amino acids.

This clone came up once. The chain joins TRBV4-1 to TRBJ2-5, with D tentatively TRBD2 (6 bases). Trimming took 3 bases from V and 2 from J, leaving 16 bases between them. There are 16 residues in the CDR3. CDR1 MGHRA and CDR2 YSYEKL come from the germline V gene. In DNA form, the CDR3 reads TGCGCCAGCAGCCATCTGGGGTTAGCGGCTCAAGAGACCCAGTACTTC. Translating gives CASSHLGLAAQETQYF.

The chain joins TRBV7-9 to TRBJ2-5, with D uncertain. CDR1 and CDR2 (germline): SEHNR, FQNEAQ (reference sequence). The CDR3 is made up of 15 amino acids. V lost 1 base and J lost 5, with 14 bases in between. The CDR3 sequence is CASSLGSNYRETQYF. The CDR3 DNA reads as TGTGCCAGCAGCTTAGGTTCCAACTACCGGGAGACCCAGTACTTC.

This clone has just one count. The chain carries TRBV5-4 and TRBJ1-2, with D uncertain. Germline-derived CDR1 and CDR2 are SGHNT and YYREEE (reference sequence). V was clipped by 2 bases and J by 0 bases, with 5 bases between them. This CDR3 region has 13 residues. CDR3 sequence: CASSFPANYGYTF. The CDR3, as DNA: TGTGCCAGCAGCTTCCCAGCTAACTATGGCTACACCTTC. Variable domain in full (rest from reference TRBV5-4 and TRBJ1-2): ETGVTQSPTHLIKTRGQQVTLRCSSQSGHNTVSWYQQALGQGPQFIFQYYREEENGRGNFPPRFSGLQFPNYSSELNVNALELDDSALYLCASSFPANYGYTFGSGTRLTVV.

The chain employs TRBV11-2 and TRBJ2-2; D is undetermined. The CDR3 covers 16 residues. CDR1 SGHAT and CDR2 FQNNGV come from the germline V gene. Between the trimmed V and J ends, which lost 1 base and 3 bases, there was a span of 12 bases. Written as DNA, the CDR3 is TGTGCCAGCAGCTTAGTTAGCTGGAGCGACACCGGGGAGCTGTTTTTT. Its protein product is CASSLVSWSDTGELFF.

In the case of this clone: Other DNA sequences in the sample encode the same CDR3. This chain joins TRBV7-9 and TRBJ2-7, with 8 bases aligning to TRBD2. From germline, CDR1 is SEHNR and CDR2 FQNEAQ (reference sequence). This CDR3 contains 14 residues. J lost 2 bases, V lost 4 bases, and 4 bases had no gene match. As DNA, the CDR3 is TGTGCCAGCAGCTCCGGGACTAGTACCTACGAGCAGTACTTC. Amino acids: CASSSGTSTYEQYF.

This chain links TRBV5-1 with TRBJ2-5; tentative D call: TRBD1 (6 bases). The V gene's germline CDR1 is SGHRS and CDR2 YFSETQ. The CDR3 covers 13 residues. The V gene lost 7 bases and the J gene lost 5 bases, with 15 bases spanning the gap. The CDR3 coding sequence is TGCGCCAGCGCGGACAGTCTTCGGGAGACCCAGTACTTC. It specifies CASADSLRETQYF.

CDR3 in DNA: TGTGCCAGCTCACGCGGACTAGCGGGAGAGGAAGACGAGCAGTACTTC. Protein product: CASSRGLAGEEDEQYF. The rearrangement links TRBV18 to TRBJ2-7, with 13 positions matching TRBD2. This CDR3 region has 16 residues. Trimming removed 4 bases from V and 5 bases from J; junction bases left unmatched: 8. Germline CDR1 KGHSH, CDR2 LQKENI.

The chain uses TRBV27 and TRBJ2-3; TRBD2 agrees at 11 bases. Germline-derived CDR1 and CDR2 are MNHEY and SMNVEV (reference sequence). The ends lost 2 bases at V and 3 bases at J; junction bases unmatched: 7. This CDR3 is 17 amino acids long. CDR3 sequence: CASSLGLAGPGTDTQYF. CDR3 sequence (DNA): TGTGCCAGCAGTTTAGGACTAGCGGGCCCAGGGACAGATACGCAGTATTTT.

As to this clone: At one boundary the junction diverges from the germline segment, which might be a read error. The chain links TRBV7-9 to TRBJ2-7, with TRBD2 matching over 9 bases. CDR1 and CDR2 from the germline V gene are SEHNR and FQNEAQ (reference sequence). This CDR3 has 15 residues. The CDR3 region is CASRLAGATSYEQYF. As DNA, the CDR3 is TGTGCCAGCAGGTTAGCGGGAGCAACCTCCTACGAGCAGTACTTC.